These T cell receptor beta chains were read from a single sample in a study of CD8+CD57+ T cells in acquired aplastic anemia. From the reads, TCRdb called clonotypes with MiXCR, one entry per CDR3 protein. The data hold about 160,000 distinct CDR3 sequences, with 35% to 55% observed a single time. Sample: sorted CD4+, CD8+, or CD8+CD57+ T cells (not recorded which) from PBMCs. The receptors here all came from a human donor in good health. CDR3s include the opening cysteine and the closing phenylalanine or tryptophan. The order of the fields is J gene, clone size, V gene, D gene, CDR3 length, CDR3 DNA, CDR3 protein. The D gene is left open where the match is weak. Where a row states a size, it is once, few, many or the class of an expanded clone; other rows omit it.

j_gene: TRBJ1-2; abundance: NA; v_gene: TRBV18; d_gene: TRBD1; len: 13; CDR3nt: TGTGCCAGCTCACACCGGGACAGTGGGGGCTACACCTTC; CDR3aa: CASSHRDSGGYTF
j_gene: TRBJ2-3; abundance: NA; v_gene: TRBV24-1; d_gene: TRBD2; len: 15; CDR3nt: TGTGCCACCAGTGATTTCGCGGGGGGCACAGATACGCAGTATTTT; CDR3aa: CATSDFAGGTDTQYF
j_gene: TRBJ2-3; abundance: NA; v_gene: TRBV2; d_gene: NA; len: 15; CDR3nt: TGTGCCAGCAGTGACAGGGCCGCTAGACCAGATACGCAGTATTTT; CDR3aa: CASSDRAARPDTQYF
j_gene: TRBJ2-7; abundance: NA; v_gene: TRBV5-4; d_gene: NA; len: 14; CDR3nt: TGTGCCAGCAGCAACTTCTGGGCGACCTACGAGCAGTACTTC; CDR3aa: CASSNFWATYEQYF
j_gene: TRBJ1-4; abundance: many; v_gene: TRBV4-2; d_gene: NA; len: 14; CDR3nt: TGTGCCAGCAGCCCCTCCGCAACTAATGAAAAACTGTTTTTT; CDR3aa: CASSPSATNEKLFF
j_gene: TRBJ1-1; abundance: few; v_gene: TRBV27; d_gene: NA; len: 16; CDR3nt: TGTGCCAGCAGTCTGAGGACAGTGGACATGAACACTGAAGCTTTCTTT; CDR3aa: CASSLRTVDMNTEAFF
j_gene: TRBJ2-1; abundance: NA; v_gene: TRBV6-1; d_gene: NA; len: 13; CDR3nt: TGTGCCAGCACTGCGACAGCATACAATGAGCAGTTCTTC; CDR3aa: CASTATAYNEQFF
j_gene: TRBJ1-1; abundance: NA; v_gene: TRBV10-3; d_gene: NA; len: 12; CDR3nt: TGTGCCGCACGGGGGAAGGACACTGAAGCTTTCTTT; CDR3aa: CAARGKDTEAFF
j_gene: TRBJ2-3; abundance: NA; v_gene: TRBV7-9; d_gene: TRBD2; len: 13; CDR3nt: TGTGCCACTTCGGGGGGAGTAGCAGATACGCAGTATTTT; CDR3aa: CATSGGVADTQYF
j_gene: TRBJ2-5; abundance: many; v_gene: TRBV7-9; d_gene: NA; len: 13; CDR3nt: TGTGCCAGCAGCTTTAGGGTACTGGAGACCCAGTACTTC; CDR3aa: CASSFRVLETQYF
j_gene: TRBJ2-7; abundance: NA; v_gene: TRBV24-1; d_gene: TRBD2; len: 15; CDR3nt: TGTGCCACCAGTGATGCGACTAGCGGGAGGAGCGAGCAGTACTTC; CDR3aa: CATSDATSGRSEQYF
j_gene: TRBJ2-7; abundance: many; v_gene: TRBV2; d_gene: NA; len: 14; CDR3nt: TGTGCCAGCAGTGACTGGCAGTCCTCCTACGAGCAGTACTTC; CDR3aa: CASSDWQSSYEQYF
j_gene: TRBJ1-3; abundance: NA; v_gene: TRBV4-1; d_gene: NA; len: 19; CDR3nt: TGCGCCAGCAGCCCATCTAGGGTACAGCCTTCCGTCTCTGGAAACACCATATATTTT; CDR3aa: CASSPSRVQPSVSGNTIYF
j_gene: TRBJ2-7; abundance: NA; v_gene: TRBV20-1; d_gene: NA; len: 13; CDR3nt: TGCAGTACTGGCCGAGGAGACAGTACCGAGCAGTACTTC; CDR3aa: CSTGRGDSTEQYF
j_gene: TRBJ1-3; abundance: few; v_gene: TRBV7-2; d_gene: NA; len: 13; CDR3nt: TGTGCCAGCAGCTTAGTGGGCGGAAACACCATATATTTT; CDR3aa: CASSLVGGNTIYF
j_gene: TRBJ2-2; abundance: few; v_gene: TRBV11-2; d_gene: NA; len: 14; CDR3nt: TGTGCCAGCAGCTCCTCACAAAACACCGGGGAGCTGTTTTTT; CDR3aa: CASSSSQNTGELFF
j_gene: TRBJ2-2; abundance: NA; v_gene: TRBV29-1; d_gene: TRBD1; len: 13; CDR3nt: TGCAGCGGGACAGGGCGAAACACCGGGGAGCTGTTTTTT; CDR3aa: CSGTGRNTGELFF
j_gene: TRBJ1-6; abundance: NA; v_gene: TRBV7-9; d_gene: NA; len: 13; CDR3nt: TGTGCTAGCAGCCACGTTGACGGTGAGCCCCTCCACTTT; CDR3aa: CASSHVDGEPLHF
j_gene: TRBJ2-7; abundance: NA; v_gene: TRBV2; d_gene: NA; len: 10; CDR3nt: TGTGCCGCGGGAATCTACGAGCAGTACTTC; CDR3aa: CAAGIYEQYF